This T cell receptor (beta chain) was documented in a study of shared clonotypes between healthy human individuals. Across the whole study: Samples came from a couple of female and a few male donors aged 18 to 49.

General study findings and limits: The authors sampled blood alone, and tissue repertoires likely differ.

The sorted-subset replicate PCRs were given about 200 ng DNA, which is approximately 30,000 T cell genomes. Libraries were prepared by immunoSEQ multiplex PCR; TCRdb keeps only in-frame clonotypes and omits some of them. There are 180,000 or so clones in the sample; approximately 92% occur only once, and around 0.072% lies in the top ten. Turning to this clone: The antigen remains unidentified.

It was into CD45RA+ naive and CD45RA-negative memory subsets that the CD4+ cells were split. Trimming removed 1 base from V and 5 bases from J, with 14 bases in between. The CDR3 loop spans 15 amino acids. Germline V gene data show CDR1 as LGHNA and CDR2 as YNFKEQ. V gene TRBV4-2 combines with J gene TRBJ1-1, with D tentatively TRBD1 (6 bases). The sample was naive CD4+ T cells sorted from blood. Subset meaning: CD45RA+ positively selected. The source is a woman in her twenties or thirties in good health. The DNA of the CDR3 is TGTGCCAGCAGCCAAGTATGGGGGGCTCGGACTGAAGCTTTCTTT. Its protein product is CASSQVWGARTEAFF.